The 22 T cell receptor beta chains below were found in one sample sequenced in a study of cytomegalovirus exposure and HLA in healthy donors. PCR primers comprised 60 Vbeta and 13 Jbeta primers. Some clones are missing from TCRdb's copy, which holds only in-frame ones; the method was immunoSEQ multiplex PCR. The table records roughly 120,000 clones, 75% to 90% of them present only once. Specimen: PBMCs. These receptors were obtained from a man over 45 in good health and CMV-seronegative.

This chain connects TRBV29-1 to TRBJ1-1, with TRBD1 matching over 7 bases. Germline trimming cut 5 bases from V and 7 bases from J; bases unmatched to any gene: 10. The germline gives CDR1 SQVTM, CDR2 ANQGSEA. The CDR3 length is 13 residues. This CDR3 is CSVQRGGGGEAFF. Here the CDR3 DNA reads TGCAGCGTTCAGAGAGGAGGGGGCGGTGAAGCTTTCTTT.

This rearrangement joins TRBV7-9 to TRBJ1-3, with TRBD1 as a possible D gene (6 bases). The V gene's germline CDR1 is SEHNR and CDR2 FQNEAQ (reference sequence). V was pared by 5 bases and J by 6 bases, with 17 bases between. There are 15 residues in the CDR3. The chain's CDR3 is CASSKNRDKENTIYF. As DNA, the CDR3 is TGTGCCAGCAGCAAAAATCGGGACAAAGAAAACACCATATATTTT.

In its sample, this clone was seen once. The chain combines TRBV18 with TRBJ1-2; the D is unclear. The CDR3 consists of 13 residues. Germline V gene sequence: CDR1 KGHSH, CDR2 LQKENI. V dropped 0 bases and J dropped 8 bases, with 10 bases sitting between them. The CDR3 protein is CASSPPGDWGYTF. In DNA form, the CDR3 reads TGTGCCAGCTCACCACCCGGGGATTGGGGCTACACCTTC. The full variable domain, completed using reference TRBV18 and TRBJ1-2, is NAGVMQNPRHLVRRRGQEARLRCSPMKGHSHVYWYRQLPEEGLKFMVYLQKENIIDESGMPKERFSAEFPKEGPSILRIQQVVRGDSAAYFCASSPPGDWGYTFGSGTRLTVV.

The gene calls are TRBV5-1 and TRBJ1-4, with 8 bases aligning to TRBD1. V lost 4 bases and J lost 6; bases outside the gene matches: 5. CDR1 SGHRS and CDR2 YFSETQ come from the germline V gene. The CDR3 is 14 amino acids. The CDR3 loop is CASSRGQEDEKLFF. In nucleotides, the CDR3 is TGCGCCAGCAGCAGGGGACAGGAAGATGAAAAACTGTTTTTT. The full variable domain, rest sourced from reference TRBV5-1 and TRBJ1-4, is KAGVTQTPRYLIKTRGQQVTLSCSPISGHRSVSWYQQTPGQGLQFLFEYFSETQRNKGNFPGRFSGRQFSNSRSEMNVSTLELGDSALYLCASSRGQEDEKLFFGSGTQLSVL.

The chain uses TRBV7-3 and TRBJ2-3; possible D gene TRBD2, 5 bases. Germline-derived CDR1 and CDR2 are SGHTA and FQGTGA. The CDR3 has 14 residues. Between the trimmed V and J ends, which lost 1 base and 2 bases, there was a span of 7 bases. The CDR3 is CASSLSGPTDTQYF. The CDR3 DNA is TGTGCCAGCAGCTTAAGCGGGCCCACAGATACGCAGTATTTT.

This chain connects TRBV12-5 to TRBJ2-5; 7 bases align to TRBD1. CDR3 length: 14 residues. V lost 6 bases and J lost 1; bases outside the gene matches: 5. In germline, CDR1 is LGHNT, CDR2 FRNRAP. CDR3 bases: TGTGCTAGTGGACCCGGGACAGTCCAAGAGACCCAGTACTTC. Its protein is CASGPGTVQETQYF.

This chain links TRBV19 with TRBJ1-5; no clear D gene. Per germline, CDR1 LNHDA and CDR2 SQIVND (reference sequence). V gave up 4 bases and J gave up 1 base, with 11 bases separating them. The CDR3 length is 15 residues. The CDR3 loop reads CASSTQAPSNQPQHF. The CDR3 region has the DNA TGTGCCAGTAGTACTCAGGCGCCAAGCAATCAGCCCCAGCATTTT. Filled out from reference TRBV19 and TRBJ1-5, the complete variable domain reads DGGITQSPKYLFRKEGQNVTLSCEQNLNHDAMYWYRQDPGQGLRLIYYSQIVNDFQKGDIAEGYSVSREKKESFPLTVTSAQKNPTAFYLCASSTQAPSNQPQHFGDGTRLSIL.

The V and J genes are TRBV11-2 and TRBJ1-3; no definite D call. The germline V gene has CDR1 SGHAT and CDR2 FQNNGV. Trimming shortened V by 6 bases and J by 4 bases, and 16 bases separated the two germline ends. The CDR3 sequence is 15 residues long. CDR3 region: CASSAELNEGNTIYF. The CDR3 nucleotides read TGTGCCAGCAGTGCCGAGCTGAACGAAGGAAACACCATATATTTT.

The chain links TRBV15 to TRBJ1-5; 10 nucleotides align to TRBD1. The V and J ends lost 7 bases and 4 bases, in that order; junction bases with no gene match: 4. The CDR3 is 14 amino acids. The V gene's germline CDR1 is LNHNV and CDR2 YYDKDF (reference sequence). In DNA, the CDR3 is TGTGCCACCAAGACAGGGGGCCCTAATCAGCCCCAGCATTTT. It yields the protein CATKTGGPNQPQHF.

The genes are TRBV28 and TRBJ1-2; no reliable D call. Germline-derived CDR1 and CDR2 are MDHEN and SYDVKM. The CDR3 contains 12 residues. V was pared by 4 bases and J by 8 bases, with 11 bases between. The CDR3 loop reads CASSSGPQGYTF. The CDR3 DNA reads as TGTGCCAGCAGTTCTGGGCCCCAGGGCTACACCTTC.

DNA for the CDR3: TGTGCCAGCAGTGAGGTAACAGGGGGATACCAGCCCCAGCATTTT. Amino acids: CASSEVTGGYQPQHF. The J gene is TRBJ1-5, the V gene TRBV2; 8 bases align to TRBD1. V shed 3 bases, J shed 7 bases, and the junction held 8 bases outside the gene matches. CDR1 is SNHLY, CDR2 FYNNEI, per germline. The length of the CDR3 is 15 residues.

The genes are TRBV13 and TRBJ2-2; a possible D gene is TRBD1 (5 bases). V was cut by 3 bases and J by 5 bases, with 10 bases left in between. Germline V gene lookup returns CDR1 PRHDT and CDR2 FYEKMQ (reference sequence). The CDR3 has 14 amino acids. CDR3 DNA sequence: TGTGCCAGCAGCTTGGCAGGGCGGACCGGGGAGCTGTTTTTT. Its translation is CASSLAGRTGELFF.

The V gene is TRBV5-1, the J gene TRBJ1-2; TRBD1 matches at 7 bases. CDR1 is SGHRS, CDR2 YFSETQ, per germline. The CDR3 runs to 16 residues. With V trimmed by 4 bases and J by 8 bases, 17 bases remained unmatched. The CDR3 DNA sequence: TGCGCCAGCAGCCGTTCCATCCCCCCTGACAGGGTCGGCTACACCTTC. This codes for CASSRSIPPDRVGYTF.

This chain joins TRBV4-2 and TRBJ2-5; 8 bases line up with TRBD1. Germline trimming cut 0 bases from V and 1 base from J; bases unmatched to any gene: 4. The CDR3 totals 16 residues. CDR1 is LGHNA, CDR2 YNFKEQ, per germline. CDR3 bases: TGTGCCAGCAGCCAAGACCGGGACAGGCCCCAAGAGACCCAGTACTTC. Its protein product is CASSQDRDRPQETQYF.

This clone turned up a few times. The V and J genes are TRBV2 and TRBJ2-5; possible D gene TRBD2, 6 bases. Germline V gene lookup returns CDR1 SNHLY and CDR2 FYNNEI. CDR3 length equals 14 residues. V shed 5 bases and J shed 2 bases, with 12 bases lying between them. CDR3 coding DNA: TGTGCCAGCAGTCCCCGGAGGGCTCAAGAGACCCAGTACTTC. It translates to CASSPRRAQETQYF.

This clone occurred once. The CDR3 coding sequence is TGTGCCAGCAGGGGTACAGGGGCCCCCGGGGAGCTGTTTTTT. Translated: CASRGTGAPGELFF. The chain joins TRBV6-1 to TRBJ2-2; 7 bases agree with TRBD1. Germline trimming cut 6 bases from V and 6 bases from J; bases unmatched to any gene: 7. The CDR3 covers 14 residues. Germline V gene data show CDR1 as MNHNS and CDR2 as SASEGT.

This clone was seen only once. This chain links TRBV30 with TRBJ2-7, with D possibly TRBD2 on 6 matching bases. Trimming shortened V by 4 bases and J by 3 bases, and 10 bases separated the two germline ends. This CDR3 spans 12 amino acids. Germline loops: CDR1 GTSNPN, CDR2 SVGIG (reference sequence). The DNA of the CDR3 is TGTGCCTGGACGCCGGGGGTCTACGAGCAGTACTTC. Encoded protein: CAWTPGVYEQYF.

This clone has a single count. The chain's CDR3 is CACYTQAYEQYF. The CDR3 DNA follows: TGTGCCTGTTATACACAGGCCTACGAGCAGTACTTC. This rearrangement joins TRBV30 to TRBJ2-7; D perhaps matches TRBD1 (5 bases). CDR3 length: 12 residues. Between the trimmed V and J ends, which lost 6 bases and 2 bases, there was a span of 11 bases. The germline gives CDR1 GTSNPN, CDR2 SVGIG (reference sequence).

Only one count was recorded for this clone. The V gene is TRBV2, the J gene TRBJ2-1; 11 bases map to TRBD2. Germline CDR1 SNHLY, CDR2 FYNNEI. The V gene end was trimmed by 6 bases and the J gene end by 3 bases; junction bases not matched to a gene: 7. The CDR3 covers 16 residues. In DNA form, the CDR3 reads TGTGCCAGCAGGGACCTTACTAGCGGGAGCTACAATGAGCAGTTCTTC. Translation: CASRDLTSGSYNEQFF.

In its sample, this clone was seen a few times. The rearrangement links TRBV7-3 to TRBJ1-1; 11 nucleotides align to TRBD1. The CDR3 has 16 amino acids. The germline V gene encodes CDR1 SGHTA and CDR2 FQGTGA. Losses at the gene ends were 2 bases for V and 1 base for J; bases not matched to a gene: 3. CDR3 sequence: CASSLGTGGRNTEAFF. CDR3 in DNA: TGTGCCAGCAGCTTAGGGACAGGGGGTAGGAACACTGAAGCTTTCTTT.

The chain carries TRBV21-1 and TRBJ2-1; TRBD1 was called by the table and not checked on the DNA. TRBV21-1 is described as a pseudogene. This CDR3 spans 16 amino acids. The CDR3 region has the DNA TGTGCCAGCAGCAAAGATCGGGGACAGGCGGACAATGAGCAGTTCTTC. It encodes CASSKDRGQADNEQFF.

This clone appeared a single time. J is TRBJ2-5 and V is TRBV4-2; TRBD2 matches 13 bases. Germline CDR1 is LGHNA and CDR2 is YNFKEQ. The V and J ends lost 3 bases and 6 bases, in that order; junction bases with no gene match: 4. This CDR3 is built from 15 residues. The CDR3 sequence is CASSQRTSGGQTQYF. CDR3 coding DNA: TGTGCCAGCAGCCAGAGGACTAGCGGGGGACAGACCCAGTACTTC.